The TCR beta chain described here comes from a study of T cell repertoires in cytomegalovirus infection. Study details: CMV epitopes, recently identified HLA-C-restricted and well-studied HLA-B-restricted, were used. Through public TCR beta signatures, both CMV infection and matching HLA type were indicated. Study results and caveats: CMV-specific TCR beta clonotypes restricted by HLA-C dominated the ex vivo response. Cumulative public TCR beta family frequency identified carriers of CMV plus the relevant HLA.

TCRdb called the reads again in MiXCR, with one record for every CDR3 protein. The sample has about 310,000 distinct CDR3 sequences; about 25% are singletons. Only a few counts were recorded for this clonotype. Its antigen is not known. The CDR3 consists of 14 residues. The germline V gene encodes CDR1 SSHAT and CDR2 FNYEAQ (reference sequence). Specimen: cultured PBMCs, collected from culture after CMV antigen stimulation. The TCR was taken from a human donor in good health (CMV status not recorded). Some clones in this sample may be carry-over from other donors' samples. The chain couples TRBV7-7 to TRBJ2-7; D uncertain. The CDR3: CASSLSLRTYEQYV. The CDR3 DNA follows: TGTGCTAGCAGCTTAAGCTTGCGGACCTACGAGCAGTACGTC.